These 3 T cell receptor beta chains share one sample of origin, sequenced in a study of blood T cell repertoires in COVID-19. TCRdb's copy holds only in-frame clones and misses some; the assay was immunoSEQ multiplex PCR. This sample has roughly 160,000 clones, with 87% found just once. The sample was PBMCs or T cells enriched from blood (not recorded which). These receptors originate from a woman aged 50 to 60 who had recovered from COVID-19.

J is TRBJ1-5 and V is TRBV28, with 7 bases fitting TRBD1. The V and J ends lost 4 bases and 7 bases, in that order; junction bases with no gene match: 10. The CDR3 runs to 15 residues. Germline V lookup: CDR1 MDHEN, CDR2 SYDVKM. The CDR3 DNA sequence: TGTGCCAGCAGTTCTTGGACAGGTATTGTCCAGCCCCAGCATTTT. Amino acid sequence: CASSSWTGIVQPQHF.

This clone was picked up a small number of times. The gene calls are TRBV11-3 and TRBJ2-1; D gene ambiguous. CDR1 and CDR2 (germline): SGHNT, YENEEA. This CDR3 comprises 14 residues. V was shortened by 5 bases and J by 7 bases, with 15 bases between the two germline ends. The CDR3 sequence is CASSPGGSRNEQFF. CDR3 sequence (DNA): TGTGCCAGCAGCCCAGGTGGCTCAAGGAATGAGCAGTTCTTC.

The rearrangement links TRBV3-1 (or the pseudogene TRBV3-2) to TRBJ1-1, with a weak D call TRBD1 (5 bases). Per the germline V gene, CDR1 is LGHDT and CDR2 is YNNKEL (reference sequence). V gave up 8 bases and J gave up 5 bases, with 39 bases separating them. CDR3 length: 21 amino acids. For the CDR3, the DNA is TGTGCCAGCTCGCCCTGGGACCCGACCCATCAAGACCCCGCCGGGGGTACTGAAGCTTTCTTT. Amino acids: CASSPWDPTHQDPAGGTEAFF.